One and the same sample provided the 32 T cell receptor beta chains below, sequenced in a study of T cell changes during pregnancy in multiple sclerosis. The protocol was immunoSEQ multiplex PCR, while the TCRdb copy is restricted to in-frame clones and leaves out a portion. The repertoire holds about 68,000 clones, 92% seen once, with 1.3% to 1.5% in the top ten. Sequenced material: peripheral blood, taken in the second trimester of pregnancy. Receptors were obtained from a female donor in good health, enrolled as a control in a pregnancy study.

The chain employs TRBV11-2 and TRBJ1-2; D gene ambiguous. CDR1 is SGHAT, CDR2 FQNNGV, per germline. The CDR3 covers 16 residues. Trimming pared 8 bases from V and 4 bases from J, leaving 23 bases between. The CDR3 DNA follows: TGTGCCAGCCGCGGGTTGGACCGCCCCCGGGGCTATGGCTACACCTTC. Amino acids: CASRGLDRPRGYGYTF.

V gene TRBV6-1 combines with J gene TRBJ1-5; perhaps TRBD1 as D (5 bases). CDR3 length: 16 residues. Trimming left V 0 bases short and J 10 bases short, with 19 bases between. Germline CDR1 reads MNHNS; CDR2 reads SASEGT. CDR3 in DNA: TGTGCCAGCAGTGAAGCGGGGGGTATAGGAATGGTTCCCCAGCATTTT. It translates to CASSEAGGIGMVPQHF.

V and J are TRBV5-6 and TRBJ1-5; maybe TRBD1 (5 bases). Deletions cut 5 bases from V and 6 bases from J, with 15 bases between. Germline lookup yields CDR1 SGHDT and CDR2 YYEEEE. CDR3 length: 14 amino acids. The CDR3, as DNA: TGTGCCAGCAGTACCGGGGGGAACACTCAGCCCCAGCATTTT. Translated, it gives CASSTGGNTQPQHF.

The chain couples TRBV10-1 to TRBJ2-2; 12 nucleotides line up with TRBD2. CDR3 size: 17 residues. Germline CDR1 and CDR2: WNHNN and SYGVQD (reference sequence). Trimming at V came to 4 bases and at J to 4 bases, leaving 7 bases not matched to a gene. The CDR3 nucleotides are TGCGCCAGCAGTGCCCTAGCGGGAGGGCCGATCACCGGGGAGCTGTTTTTT. Protein: CASSALAGGPITGELFF.

The chain has TRBV5-4 and TRBJ1-2; a possible D gene is TRBD1 (6 bases). The CDR3 runs 13 residues. Germline loops: CDR1 SGHNT, CDR2 YYREEE (reference sequence). Deletions cut 3 bases from V and 8 bases from J, with 14 bases between. In nucleotides, the CDR3 is TGTGCCAGCAGCTGGACCCCAGGGGAAGGCTACACCTTC. Translated, it gives CASSWTPGEGYTF.

The V gene is TRBV19, the J gene TRBJ2-7; TRBD1 matches 9 bases. J gave up 3 bases and V 5 bases, and 5 bases lay outside the gene matches. The germline V gene has CDR1 LNHDA and CDR2 SQIVND (reference sequence). This CDR3 has 14 residues. In nucleotides, the CDR3 is TGTGCCAGTAGTTGGGCGGGACAGGGCTACGAGCAGTACTTC. Amino acid sequence: CASSWAGQGYEQYF.

This chain links TRBV5-6 with TRBJ2-2, with 8 bases matching TRBD1. The CDR3 covers 16 residues. Germline V CDR1 and CDR2: SGHDT, YYEEEE. V was pared by 2 bases and J by 2 bases, with 5 bases of the junction left unmatched. The CDR3, as DNA: TGTGCCAGCAGCTTTACCGGACAGGGAAACACCGGGGAGCTGTTTTTT. Its protein product is CASSFTGQGNTGELFF.

This clone was found once. The chain employs TRBV5-5 and TRBJ2-5; D gene uncertain. Germline CDR1 and CDR2: SGHKS and YYEKEE (reference sequence). CDR3 length: 13 residues. V shed 2 bases and J shed 2 bases, with 7 bases lying between them. The CDR3 loop reads CASSFTTQETQYF. CDR3 bases: TGTGCCAGCAGCTTCACAACACAAGAGACCCAGTACTTC. The complete variable domain, with remaining parts taken from reference TRBV5-5 and TRBJ2-5, reads DAGVTQSPTHLIKTRGQQVTLRCSPISGHKSVSWYQQVLGQGPQFIFQYYEKEERGRGNFPDRFSARQFPNYSSELNVNALLLGDSALYLCASSFTTQETQYFGPGTRLLVL.

The gene calls are TRBV6-6 and TRBJ2-3; unclear D gene. V lost 4 bases, J lost 2 bases, and 4 bases lay in between. This CDR3 has 12 amino acids. Germline V CDR1 and CDR2: MNHNY, SVGAGI (reference sequence). The CDR3 reads CASSSYTDTQYF. The CDR3 DNA reads TGTGCCAGCAGTTCCTACACAGATACGCAGTATTTT.

V usage is TRBV6-5 and J usage is TRBJ1-2; D is perhaps TRBD1 (5 bases). The V gene's germline CDR1 is MNHEY and CDR2 SVGAGI. The CDR3 totals 14 residues. V lost 2 bases and J lost 0, with 7 bases in between. The CDR3 here is CASSYGATNYGYTF. As DNA, the CDR3 is TGTGCCAGCAGTTACGGGGCGACTAACTATGGCTACACCTTC.

This chain uses TRBV4-1 with TRBJ1-1, with TRBD1 matching over 11 bases. Trimming took 4 bases from V and 1 from J; bases not matched to a gene: 2. CDR1 MGHRA and CDR2 YSYEKL come from the germline V gene. This CDR3 region has 15 residues. CDR3 region: CASSPGQGGNTEAFF. The DNA for the CDR3 is TGCGCCAGCAGCCCGGGACAGGGGGGGAACACTGAAGCTTTCTTT.

V is TRBV7-3 and J is TRBJ2-1; 10 nucleotides line up with TRBD2. Germline trimming cut 2 bases from V and 4 bases from J; bases unmatched to any gene: 2. The CDR3 extends over 15 amino acids. Germline V CDR1 and CDR2: SGHTA, FQGTGA. The CDR3 nucleotides are TGTGCCAGCAGCTTAGGGACTAGCGTATACAATGAGCAGTTCTTC. Amino acids: CASSLGTSVYNEQFF.

This rearrangement joins TRBV15 to TRBJ1-5; a weak D match, TRBD1 (5 bases). Germline V CDR1 and CDR2: LNHNV, YYDKDF (reference sequence). The CDR3 is 15 residues long. V lost 0 bases, J lost 6 bases, and 12 bases lay in between. The CDR3 DNA follows: TGTGCCACCAGCAGAGATCCCATCGGGGGTCAGCCCCAGCATTTT. Its translation: CATSRDPIGGQPQHF.

The chain joins TRBV7-8 to TRBJ2-7, with 9 positions matching TRBD1. The germline V gene encodes CDR1 SGHVS and CDR2 FQNEAQ. J was trimmed by 4 bases and V by 1 base; bases with no gene match: 2. CDR3 length: 14 amino acids. The CDR3 DNA is TGTGCCAGCAGCTTAGTAGACAGGGGGTACGAGCAGTACTTC. This sequence encodes CASSLVDRGYEQYF.

This chain connects TRBV5-4 to TRBJ2-7, with 7 bases matching TRBD2. V shed 0 bases and J 0 bases; nucleotides not matched to a gene: 6. This CDR3 comprises 16 residues. Germline CDR1 and CDR2: SGHNT and YYREEE (reference sequence). This chain's CDR3 is CASSLGVSGTSYEQYF. In DNA, the CDR3 is TGTGCCAGCAGCTTGGGGGTAAGCGGGACCTCCTACGAGCAGTACTTC.

The genes are TRBV27 and TRBJ1-6; perhaps TRBD1 as D (5 bases). This CDR3 is built from 17 residues. Germline V gene lookup returns CDR1 MNHEY and CDR2 SMNVEV (reference sequence). The V end was cut by 10 bases, the J end by 0 bases, with 19 bases between. CDR3 in amino acids: CATQQSTASSYNSPLHF. The CDR3 DNA reads as TGTGCCACCCAGCAGTCGACAGCGAGCTCCTATAATTCACCCCTCCACTTT.

The CDR3 sequence: CASSLGGNSNQPQHF. DNA for the CDR3: TGTGCCAGCAGCCTCGGGGGGAATAGCAATCAGCCCCAGCATTTT. The rearrangement links TRBV6-5 to TRBJ1-5; D might be TRBD1 (5 bases). Trimming left V 6 bases short and J 0 bases short, with 12 bases between. This CDR3 has 15 amino acids. Germline CDR1 reads MNHEY; CDR2 reads SVGAGI.

The chain has TRBV7-2 and TRBJ2-2; the D is unclear. Germline lookup yields CDR1 SGHTA and CDR2 FQGNSA. This CDR3 is built from 13 residues. Trimming cost V 2 bases and J 6 bases, with 7 bases left between them. CDR3 nucleotide sequence: TGTGCCAGCAGCTTAAGCAATGCCGGGGAGCTGTTTTTT. This codes for CASSLSNAGELFF. The full variable domain, completed using reference TRBV7-2 and TRBJ2-2, is GAGVSQSPSNKVTEKGKDVELRCDPISGHTALYWYRQSLGQGLEFLIYFQGNSAPDKSGLPSDRFSAERTGGSVSTLTIQRTQQEDSAVYLCASSLSNAGELFFGEGSRLTVL.

The chain joins TRBV18 to TRBJ2-2; TRBD2 agrees at 11 bases. The V gene's germline CDR1 is KGHSH and CDR2 LQKENI. V lost 2 bases and J lost 1; bases outside the gene matches: 3. The CDR3 runs to 17 residues. The CDR3 loop reads CASSPEGLAVNTGELFF. The CDR3 DNA follows: TGTGCCAGCTCACCAGAGGGACTAGCGGTGAACACCGGGGAGCTGTTTTTT.

This clone has just one count. The genes are TRBV2 and TRBJ2-2, with TRBD2 matching over 9 bases. V shed 7 bases, J shed 4 bases, and the junction held 13 bases outside the gene matches. This CDR3 contains 17 residues. Per the germline V gene, CDR1 is SNHLY and CDR2 is FYNNEI. In DNA form, the CDR3 reads TGTGCCAGCAATTGGGTAGCGGGAGAAGGGGGCACCGGGGAGCTGTTTTTT. It yields the protein CASNWVAGEGGTGELFF.

This rearrangement joins TRBV19 to TRBJ2-7, with a possible D match to TRBD2 (5 bases). Germline lookup yields CDR1 LNHDA and CDR2 SQIVND (reference sequence). The CDR3 has 15 residues. Trimming pared 3 bases from V and 4 bases from J, leaving 16 bases between. The CDR3 region is CASSIFPPRDYEQYF. For the CDR3, the DNA is TGTGCCAGTAGTATCTTTCCTCCGAGGGATTACGAGCAGTACTTC.

This chain links TRBV4-2 with TRBJ1-3; unclear D gene. The germline CDR1 and CDR2 sequences are LGHNA and YNFKEQ. Trimming cost V 0 bases and J 0 bases, with 12 bases left between them. This CDR3 region has 17 residues. The CDR3 nucleotides read TGTGCCAGCAGCCAAGATCTTACAGAACTCTCTGGAAACACCATATATTTT. Translating it yields CASSQDLTELSGNTIYF.

The chain has TRBV18 and TRBJ2-6; 9 nucleotides match TRBD1. The CDR3 consists of 19 residues. With 6 bases clipped from V and 0 bases from J, the junction kept 12 bases outside the gene matches. CDR1 is KGHSH, CDR2 LQKENI, per germline. The CDR3 DNA follows: TGTGCCAGCTCCAGCCCGAGAGGGACAGGGTACTCTGGGGCCAACGTCCTGACTTTC. Residues: CASSSPRGTGYSGANVLTF.

This clone appeared once. The chain is built from TRBV10-1 and TRBJ2-1; 7 positions match TRBD2. V lost 4 bases, J lost 2 bases, and 2 bases stayed unmatched. CDR1 and CDR2 (germline): WNHNN, SYGVQD (reference sequence). CDR3 length equals 14 residues. The CDR3 DNA sequence: TGCGCCAGCAGTGGAGCGGGGCCCTACAATGAGCAGTTCTTC. This codes for CASSGAGPYNEQFF.

The chain uses TRBV19 and TRBJ2-3; D perhaps matches TRBD1 (6 bases). The germline V gene has CDR1 LNHDA and CDR2 SQIVND (reference sequence). The ends were cut back, 5 bases at V and 2 bases at J, with 14 bases in the middle. This CDR3 spans 15 amino acids. The CDR3 coding sequence is TGTGCCAGTAGTTCCCGACAGGCTTACACAGATACGCAGTATTTT. Its translation: CASSSRQAYTDTQYF.

This chain connects TRBV6-5 to TRBJ2-7, with 8 positions matching TRBD1. V lost 4 bases to trimming and J lost 6 bases; unmatched junction nucleotides: 5. The V gene's germline CDR1 is MNHEY and CDR2 SVGAGI. The CDR3 length is 13 residues. CDR3 sequence reads: CASSSPTGGEQYF. In DNA form, the CDR3 reads TGTGCCAGCAGTTCCCCAACAGGGGGCGAGCAGTACTTC.

V usage is TRBV11-1 and J usage is TRBJ2-7; 7 bases map to TRBD1. With 3 bases clipped from V and 3 bases from J, the junction kept 8 bases outside the gene matches. The CDR3 extends over 15 amino acids. The germline V gene has CDR1 SGHAT and CDR2 FQDESV (reference sequence). CDR3 amino acids: CASSFITGVGYEQYF. The CDR3, as DNA: TGTGCCAGCAGCTTCATAACAGGGGTCGGCTACGAGCAGTACTTC.

V usage is TRBV7-2 and J usage is TRBJ1-1; D not certain. The CDR3 is made up of 12 amino acids. V lost 1 base and J lost 4, with 4 bases in between. The germline CDR1 and CDR2 sequences are SGHTA and FQGNSA. CDR3 coding DNA: TGTGCCAGCAGCTTAGGGCTCACTGAAGCTTTCTTT. As protein: CASSLGLTEAFF.

The sample holds one count of this clone. The V gene is TRBV30, the J gene TRBJ2-5; the match to TRBD2 covers 11 bases. Germline lookup yields CDR1 GTSNPN and CDR2 SVGIG (reference sequence). V gave up 8 bases and J gave up 4 bases; unmatched junction bases: 9. The CDR3 length is 14 residues. The DNA of the CDR3 is TGTGCCCATTACACTAGCGGGAGTGGAGAGACCCAGTACTTC. Its translation: CAHYTSGSGETQYF.

The chain recombines TRBV25-1 with TRBJ1-5; a possible D gene is TRBD1 (6 bases). Per germline, CDR1 MGHDK and CDR2 SYGVNS. Trimming left V 2 bases short and J 1 base short, with 9 bases between. This CDR3 is built from 15 residues. Here the CDR3 DNA reads TGTGCCAGCAGTGAACGGGGGGGCAGCAATCAGCCCCAGCATTTT. It yields the protein CASSERGGSNQPQHF.

The chain links TRBV30 to TRBJ1-1; D is uncertain. V was shortened by 1 base and J by 7 bases, with 13 bases between the two germline ends. The CDR3 is made up of 13 amino acids. Germline lookup yields CDR1 GTSNPN and CDR2 SVGIG (reference sequence). This chain's CDR3 is CAWSAREFNEAFF. The CDR3 DNA is TGTGCCTGGAGTGCGAGGGAGTTTAATGAAGCTTTCTTT. Together with reference TRBV30 and TRBJ1-1, the CDR3 gives the full variable domain: SQTIHQWPATLVQPVGSPLSLECTVEGTSNPNLYWYRQAAGRGLQLLFYSVGIGQISSEVPQNLSASRPQDRQFILSSKKLLLSDSGFYLCAWSAREFNEAFFGQGTRLTVV.

This chain connects TRBV19 to TRBJ2-3; 10 nucleotides agree with TRBD1. Germline CDR1 is LNHDA and CDR2 is SQIVND (reference sequence). V was clipped by 3 bases and J by 6 bases; unmatched bases: 6. This CDR3 comprises 15 residues. CDR3 loop: CASSIMTGGADTQYF. For the CDR3, the DNA is TGTGCCAGTAGTATCATGACAGGGGGCGCGGATACGCAGTATTTT.